A single sample gave rise to the 2 T cell receptor beta chains below, sequenced in a study of T cell clonotyping in hematopoietic cell transplantation. Sequenced by immunoSEQ multiplex PCR; TCRdb stores in-frame clones only, minus some. The sample has some 29,000 clones; roughly 90% are singletons. The source material was PBMCs, sampled 100 days after allogeneic stem cell transplant. These receptors all come from a female patient between 50 and 59 years old who had an allogeneic stem cell transplant from a related donor, so the T cells may come from the graft donor. Some clones in this sample may be carry-over from other donors' samples.

This sequence joins TRBV12-2 and TRBJ2-3; the table's D gene call, TRBD2, was not cross checked with the DNA. TRBV12-2 is termed a pseudogene. CDR3 length: 13 residues. The CDR3 region is CASRLLTLHTQYF. The CDR3 bases are TGTGCAAGTCGCTTATTAACTCTACATACGCAGTATTTT.

The chain carries TRBV4-1 and TRBJ1-2, with D possibly being TRBD1 (6 bases). CDR1 and CDR2 from the germline V gene are MGHRA and YSYEKL. The V end was cut by 3 bases, the J end by 8 bases, with 34 bases between. This CDR3 region has 20 residues. The CDR3 DNA is TGCGCCAGCAGCCACCAGCCTATCAACTTTAGGGGGGGGGCTCAGGAAGGCTACACCTTC. Its translation: CASSHQPINFRGGAQEGYTF.